These T cell receptor beta chains were read from a single sample in a study of T cells in Graves' hyperthyroidism and ophthalmopathy. TCRdb redid the calling of the multiplex PCR reads with MiXCR, one entry per CDR3 protein. The sample yields about 510,000 distinct CDR3 sequences, 40% to 55% seen once. The sequencing sample was made of peripheral blood or thyroid tissue (not recorded which). Source of these receptors: an adult woman with Graves' disease, either hyperthyroidism or ophthalmopathy (not recorded which). Each CDR3 is given with its conserved first and last residue. A D gene is named only where the DNA matches it firmly. Only part of the rows carry a size: once, few, many, or a class if the clone is expanded.

CDR3aa: CASSSDPGGSGNTIYF
CDR3nt: TGTGCCAGCAGTTCAGACCCAGGGGGGTCTGGAAACACCATATATTTT
v_gene: TRBV2
abundance: NA
j_gene: TRBJ1-3
d_gene: TRBD1

CDR3aa: CATSVRRGYGYTF
CDR3nt: TGTGCCACCAGCGTACGTCGAGGCTATGGCTACACCTTC
v_gene: TRBV15
abundance: many
j_gene: TRBJ1-2
d_gene: NA

CDR3aa: CASSPGTSGSRNQYF
CDR3nt: TGTGCCAGTAGTCCCGGGACTAGCGGGAGTCGTAACCAGTACTTC
v_gene: TRBV19
abundance: many
j_gene: TRBJ2-7
d_gene: TRBD2

CDR3aa: CASSVGGRSTEAFF
CDR3nt: TGTGCCAGCAGCGTAGGGGGGAGGAGCACTGAAGCTTTCTTT
v_gene: TRBV9
abundance: NA
j_gene: TRBJ1-1
d_gene: NA

CDR3aa: CASSLNRDRSEPQYF
CDR3nt: TGTGCCAGCAGCTTAAACCGGGACCGCTCAGAGCCCCAGTACTTC
v_gene: TRBV7-3
abundance: NA
j_gene: TRBJ2-5
d_gene: NA

CDR3aa: CASSIYGYGYTF
CDR3nt: TGTGCCAGTAGTATATACGGCTATGGCTACACCTTC
v_gene: TRBV19
abundance: NA
j_gene: TRBJ1-2
d_gene: NA

CDR3aa: CASSLGASDTQYF
CDR3nt: TGTGCCAGCAGCTTGGGGGCGTCAGATACGCAGTATTTT
v_gene: TRBV7-9
abundance: few
j_gene: TRBJ2-3
d_gene: NA

CDR3aa: CASSSAATSGKETQYF
CDR3nt: TGTGCCAGCAGTTCCGCGGCGACATCAGGGAAAGAGACCCAGTACTTC
v_gene: TRBV7-6
abundance: NA
j_gene: TRBJ2-5
d_gene: NA

CDR3aa: CASSIYLCSGRDHRDSYNTEAFF
CDR3nt: NA
v_gene: TRBV7-3
abundance: NA
j_gene: TRBJ1-1
d_gene: NA

CDR3aa: CSVGDSQYEQYF
CDR3nt: TGCAGCGTTGGGGACTCCCAATACGAGCAGTACTTC
v_gene: TRBV29-1
abundance: NA
j_gene: TRBJ2-7
d_gene: NA

CDR3aa: CASSQSFEQYF
CDR3nt: TGTGCCAGCAGTCAATCGTTTGAGCAGTACTTC
v_gene: TRBV2
abundance: few
j_gene: TRBJ2-7
d_gene: NA

CDR3aa: CAITAQGEAFF
CDR3nt: TGTGCCATCACCGCCCAGGGAGAAGCTTTCTTT
v_gene: TRBV10-3
abundance: few
j_gene: TRBJ1-1
d_gene: NA

CDR3aa: CSVLGDSPLHF
CDR3nt: TGCAGTGTATTGGGGGATTCACCCCTCCACTTT
v_gene: TRBV29-1
abundance: NA
j_gene: TRBJ1-6
d_gene: NA

CDR3aa: CASNPSGDGYTF
CDR3nt: TGTGCCAGCAACCCGTCAGGGGATGGCTACACCTTC
v_gene: TRBV6-6
abundance: many
j_gene: TRBJ1-2
d_gene: NA

CDR3aa: CASRDRGSGNQPQHF
CDR3nt: TGTGCCAGTAGGGACAGGGGGTCGGGCAATCAGCCCCAGCATTTT
v_gene: TRBV19
abundance: few
j_gene: TRBJ1-5
d_gene: TRBD1

CDR3aa: CSARGGGRGNQPQHF
CDR3nt: TGCAGTGCTAGAGGTGGGGGGCGCGGGAATCAGCCCCAGCATTTT
v_gene: TRBV20-1
abundance: NA
j_gene: TRBJ1-5
d_gene: NA

CDR3aa: CSASKNEKLFF
CDR3nt: TGCAGTGCTAGTAAAAATGAAAAACTGTTTTTT
v_gene: TRBV20-1
abundance: NA
j_gene: TRBJ1-4
d_gene: NA

CDR3aa: CASIPQGWHTEAFF
CDR3nt: TGTGCCAGCATACCACAGGGGTGGCACACTGAAGCTTTCTTT
v_gene: TRBV25-1
abundance: few
j_gene: TRBJ1-1
d_gene: TRBD1

CDR3aa: CASSRGGRAYEQYF
CDR3nt: TGTGCCAGCAGCCGAGGGGGGAGAGCCTACGAGCAGTACTTC
v_gene: TRBV7-2
abundance: NA
j_gene: TRBJ2-7
d_gene: NA

CDR3aa: CSARARSSGAYGYTF
CDR3nt: TGCAGTGCTAGGGCCCGATCGTCAGGGGCCTATGGCTACACCTTC
v_gene: TRBV20-1
abundance: few
j_gene: TRBJ1-2
d_gene: NA

CDR3aa: CAIRRQGASLTGELFF
CDR3nt: TGTGCCATCAGGAGACAGGGTGCGTCACTCACCGGGGAGCTGTTTTTT
v_gene: TRBV10-3
abundance: NA
j_gene: TRBJ2-2
d_gene: TRBD1

CDR3aa: CASSVDRINTEAFF
CDR3nt: TGTGCCAGCAGCGTGGACAGGATAAACACTGAAGCTTTCTTT
v_gene: TRBV9
abundance: many
j_gene: TRBJ1-1
d_gene: TRBD1

CDR3aa: CASSPVGQGANGANVLTF
CDR3nt: TGTGCCAGCAGCCCAGTGGGTCAGGGGGCCAATGGGGCCAACGTCCTGACTTTC
v_gene: TRBV7-3
abundance: many
j_gene: TRBJ2-6
d_gene: TRBD1

CDR3aa: CASSTGGSTGANVLTF
CDR3nt: TGTGCCAGCAGCACGGGGGGGTCTACTGGGGCCAACGTCCTGACTTTC
v_gene: TRBV7-2
abundance: many
j_gene: TRBJ2-6
d_gene: TRBD2

CDR3aa: CASSLGRPEDQPQHF
CDR3nt: TGTGCCAGCAGCTTAGGACGGCCGGAGGATCAGCCCCAGCATTTT
v_gene: TRBV7-9
abundance: many
j_gene: TRBJ1-5
d_gene: NA

CDR3aa: CASSDTGLGYEQYF
CDR3nt: TGTGCCAGCAGTGATACAGGATTAGGGTACGAGCAGTACTTC
v_gene: TRBV25-1
abundance: many
j_gene: TRBJ2-7
d_gene: NA

CDR3aa: CASSPLGLAQYF
CDR3nt: TGTGCCAGCAGTCCCTTGGGTCTGGCCCAGTACTTC
v_gene: TRBV28
abundance: many
j_gene: TRBJ2-5
d_gene: NA

CDR3aa: CSALSAGVSSHEQYF
CDR3nt: TGCAGTGCTCTTTCTGCGGGAGTATCCTCCCACGAGCAGTACTTC
v_gene: TRBV20-1
abundance: NA
j_gene: TRBJ2-7
d_gene: TRBD2

CDR3aa: CASSSRHF
CDR3nt: TGTGCCAGCAGTTCCCGGCATTTT
v_gene: TRBV12-3/TRBV12-4
abundance: NA
j_gene: TRBJ1-5
d_gene: NA

CDR3aa: CASSHHTEAFF
CDR3nt: TGTGCCAGCAGCCATCACACTGAAGCTTTCTTT
v_gene: TRBV6-5
abundance: many
j_gene: TRBJ1-1
d_gene: NA

CDR3aa: CSAPLGLAAFF
CDR3nt: TGCAGTGCTCCCCTGGGACTAGCGGCTTTCTTT
v_gene: TRBV20-1
abundance: NA
j_gene: TRBJ1-1
d_gene: NA

CDR3aa: CAISEAGQGSGYTF
CDR3nt: TGTGCCATCAGTGAAGCAGGACAGGGTAGCGGCTACACCTTC
v_gene: TRBV6-1
abundance: NA
j_gene: TRBJ1-2
d_gene: TRBD1

CDR3aa: CAGSLVFGLAGPGGKETQYF
CDR3nt: TGTGCCGGCAGCTTAGTTTTTGGACTAGCGGGCCCTGGGGGCAAGGAGACCCAATACTTC
v_gene: TRBV7-2
abundance: once
j_gene: TRBJ2-5
d_gene: TRBD2

CDR3aa: CASSFRGQGADETQYF
CDR3nt: TGCGCCAGCAGCTTCAGGGGACAGGGGGCCGATGAGACCCAGTACTTC
v_gene: TRBV5-1
abundance: many
j_gene: TRBJ2-5
d_gene: TRBD1

CDR3aa: CASSLIRGGKQYF
CDR3nt: TGTGCCAGCAGCTTAATACGGGGGGGAAAGCAGTACTTC
v_gene: TRBV7-2
abundance: NA
j_gene: TRBJ2-5
d_gene: TRBD2

CDR3aa: CAISESSRIYGYTF
CDR3nt: TGTGCCATCAGTGAGTCGTCACGGATCTATGGCTACACCTTC
v_gene: TRBV10-3
abundance: NA
j_gene: TRBJ1-2
d_gene: NA

CDR3aa: CAISDTGYGYTF
CDR3nt: TGTGCCATCAGTGATACAGGGTATGGCTACACCTTC
v_gene: TRBV10-3
abundance: NA
j_gene: TRBJ1-2
d_gene: NA

CDR3aa: CASSLVAGTGNEQYF
CDR3nt: TGTGCCAGCAGCTTAGTTGCCGGGACAGGAAACGAGCAGTACTTC
v_gene: TRBV7-8
abundance: NA
j_gene: TRBJ2-7
d_gene: TRBD1

CDR3aa: CATSRTDTQYF
CDR3nt: TGTGCCACCAGCCGGACCGATACGCAGTATTTT
v_gene: TRBV15
abundance: NA
j_gene: TRBJ2-3
d_gene: NA

CDR3aa: CASSDTPVLYF
CDR3nt: TGTGCCAGCAGTGACACTCCGGTGTTATACTTC
v_gene: TRBV2
abundance: NA
j_gene: TRBJ2-7
d_gene: NA

CDR3aa: CASSQLLVGGYGAETQYF
CDR3nt: TGTGCCAGCAGCCAACTCCTGGTTGGCGGCTATGGGGCAGAGACCCAGTACTTC
v_gene: TRBV4-2
abundance: many
j_gene: TRBJ2-5
d_gene: NA

CDR3aa: CASSYSRDLAYNSPLHF
CDR3nt: TGTGCCAGCAGTTACTCGAGAGACCTGGCCTATAATTCACCCCTCCACTTT
v_gene: TRBV6-6
abundance: many
j_gene: TRBJ1-6
d_gene: NA

CDR3aa: CSVSDIVEAFF
CDR3nt: TGCAGCGTATCGGACATCGTTGAAGCTTTCTTT
v_gene: TRBV29-1
abundance: NA
j_gene: TRBJ1-1
d_gene: NA

CDR3aa: CASFEEGPYGYTF
CDR3nt: TGTGCCAGCTTCGAGGAAGGCCCCTATGGCTACACCTTC
v_gene: TRBV2
abundance: many
j_gene: TRBJ1-2
d_gene: NA

CDR3aa: CASSLVPDYNSPLHF
CDR3nt: TGTGCCAGCAGCTTAGTCCCGGACTATAATTCACCCCTCCACTTT
v_gene: TRBV7-2
abundance: NA
j_gene: TRBJ1-6
d_gene: NA

CDR3aa: CSIETVNTEAFF
CDR3nt: TGCAGCATCGAGACGGTGAACACTGAAGCTTTCTTT
v_gene: TRBV29-1
abundance: NA
j_gene: TRBJ1-1
d_gene: NA

CDR3aa: CASRKRPGARNYGYTF
CDR3nt: TGTGCCAGCAGAAAGAGGCCGGGGGCGCGTAACTATGGCTACACCTTC
v_gene: TRBV6-5
abundance: many
j_gene: TRBJ1-2
d_gene: NA

CDR3aa: CAISDGTGGYQETQYF
CDR3nt: TGTGCCATCAGTGATGGGACAGGGGGATACCAAGAGACCCAGTACTTC
v_gene: TRBV10-3
abundance: NA
j_gene: TRBJ2-5
d_gene: TRBD1

CDR3aa: CASSSRLEQYF
CDR3nt: TGTGCCAGCAGCTCTCGACTCGAGCAGTACTTC
v_gene: TRBV7-2
abundance: NA
j_gene: TRBJ2-7
d_gene: NA

CDR3aa: CSVDGGNTGELFF
CDR3nt: TGCAGCGTTGACGGGGGGAACACCGGGGAGCTGTTTTTT
v_gene: TRBV29-1
abundance: many
j_gene: TRBJ2-2
d_gene: NA